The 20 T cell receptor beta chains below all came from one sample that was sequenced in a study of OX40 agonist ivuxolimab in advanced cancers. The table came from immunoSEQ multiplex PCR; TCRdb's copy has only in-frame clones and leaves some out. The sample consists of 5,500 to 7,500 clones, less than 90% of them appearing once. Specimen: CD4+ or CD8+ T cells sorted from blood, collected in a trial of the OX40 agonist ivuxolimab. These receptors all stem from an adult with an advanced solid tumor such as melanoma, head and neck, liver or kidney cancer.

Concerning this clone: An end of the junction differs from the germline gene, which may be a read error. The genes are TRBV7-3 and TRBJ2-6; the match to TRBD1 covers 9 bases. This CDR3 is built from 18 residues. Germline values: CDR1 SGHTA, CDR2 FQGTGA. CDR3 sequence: CASSVTGGVSSGANVLTF. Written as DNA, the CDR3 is TGTGCCAGCAGCGTAACAGGGGGCGTGAGCTCTGGGGCCAACGTCCTGACTTTC.

The CDR3 spells CASSEGAQGEQFF. Written as DNA, the CDR3 is TGTGCCAGCAGCGAGGGGGCGCAGGGTGAGCAGTTCTTC. The chain carries TRBV9 and TRBJ2-1, with TRBD1 matching 7 bases. Germline V gene data show CDR1 as SGDLS and CDR2 as YYNGEE. CDR3 size: 13 residues. Trimming cost V 3 bases and J 9 bases; bases outside gene matches: 6.

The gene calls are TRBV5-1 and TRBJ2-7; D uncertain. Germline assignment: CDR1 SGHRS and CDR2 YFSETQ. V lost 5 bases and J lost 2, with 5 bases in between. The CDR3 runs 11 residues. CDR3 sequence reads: CASRATYEQYF. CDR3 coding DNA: TGCGCCAGCAGGGCGACCTACGAGCAGTACTTC.

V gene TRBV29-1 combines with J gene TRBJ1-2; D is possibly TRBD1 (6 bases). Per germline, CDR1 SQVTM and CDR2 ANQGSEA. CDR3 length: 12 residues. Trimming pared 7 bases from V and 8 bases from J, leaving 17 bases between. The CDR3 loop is CSAAGQQLGYTF. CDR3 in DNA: TGCAGCGCTGCAGGACAGCAGCTCGGCTACACCTTC.

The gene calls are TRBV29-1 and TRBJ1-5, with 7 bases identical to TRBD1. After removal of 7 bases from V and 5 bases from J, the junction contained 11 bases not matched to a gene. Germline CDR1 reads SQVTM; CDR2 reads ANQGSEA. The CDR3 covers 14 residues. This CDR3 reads CSASTGSGDQPQHF. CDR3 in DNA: TGCAGCGCTTCGACAGGGTCGGGGGATCAGCCCCAGCATTTT.

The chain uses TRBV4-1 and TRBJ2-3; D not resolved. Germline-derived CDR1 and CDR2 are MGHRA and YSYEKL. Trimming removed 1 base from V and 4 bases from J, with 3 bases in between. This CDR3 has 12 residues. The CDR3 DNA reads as TGCGCCAGCAGCCAAGGTGCAGATACGCAGTATTTT. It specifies CASSQGADTQYF.

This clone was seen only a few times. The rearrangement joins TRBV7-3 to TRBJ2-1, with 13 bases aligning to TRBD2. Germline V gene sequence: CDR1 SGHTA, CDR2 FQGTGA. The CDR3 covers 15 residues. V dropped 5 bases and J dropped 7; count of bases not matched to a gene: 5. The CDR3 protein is CASSEGLAGWNEQFF. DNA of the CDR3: TGTGCCAGCAGCGAGGGACTAGCGGGATGGAATGAGCAGTTCTTC.

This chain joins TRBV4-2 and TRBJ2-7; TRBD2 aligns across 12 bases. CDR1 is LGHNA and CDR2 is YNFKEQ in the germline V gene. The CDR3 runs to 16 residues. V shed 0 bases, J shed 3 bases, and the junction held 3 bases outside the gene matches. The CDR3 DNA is TGTGCCAGCAGCCAAGAGACTAGCGGGGGACTCTACGAGCAGTACTTC. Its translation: CASSQETSGGLYEQYF.

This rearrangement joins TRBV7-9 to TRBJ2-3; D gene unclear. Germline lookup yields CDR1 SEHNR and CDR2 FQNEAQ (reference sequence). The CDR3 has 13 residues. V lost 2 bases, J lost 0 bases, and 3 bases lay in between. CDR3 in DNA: TGTGCCAGCAGCTTAATCAGCACAGATACGCAGTATTTT. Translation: CASSLISTDTQYF.

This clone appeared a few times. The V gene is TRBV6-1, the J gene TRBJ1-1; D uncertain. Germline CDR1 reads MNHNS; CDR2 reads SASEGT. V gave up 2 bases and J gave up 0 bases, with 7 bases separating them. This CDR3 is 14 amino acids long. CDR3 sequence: CASSEWEMNTEAFF. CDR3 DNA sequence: TGTGCCAGCAGTGAATGGGAAATGAACACTGAAGCTTTCTTT.

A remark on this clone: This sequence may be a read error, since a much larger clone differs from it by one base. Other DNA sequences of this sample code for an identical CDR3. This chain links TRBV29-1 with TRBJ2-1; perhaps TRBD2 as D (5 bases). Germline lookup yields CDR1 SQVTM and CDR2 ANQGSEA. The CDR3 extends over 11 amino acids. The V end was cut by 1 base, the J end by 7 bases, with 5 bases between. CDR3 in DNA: TGCAGCGTTGAAGCGGGAAATGAGCAGTTCTTC. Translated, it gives CSVEAGNEQFF.

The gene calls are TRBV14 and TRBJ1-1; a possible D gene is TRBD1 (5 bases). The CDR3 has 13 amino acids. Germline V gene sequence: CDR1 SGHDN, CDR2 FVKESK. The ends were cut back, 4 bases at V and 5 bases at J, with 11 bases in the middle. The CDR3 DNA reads TGTGCCAGCAGCCCCCGGGGACGGACTGAAGCTTTCTTT. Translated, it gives CASSPRGRTEAFF.

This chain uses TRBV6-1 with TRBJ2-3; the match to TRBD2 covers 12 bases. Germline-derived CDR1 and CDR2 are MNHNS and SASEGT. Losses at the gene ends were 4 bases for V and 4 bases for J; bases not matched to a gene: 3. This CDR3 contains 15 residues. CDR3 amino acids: CASSATSGSPDTQYF. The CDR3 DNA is TGTGCCAGCAGTGCGACTAGCGGGAGTCCAGATACGCAGTATTTT.

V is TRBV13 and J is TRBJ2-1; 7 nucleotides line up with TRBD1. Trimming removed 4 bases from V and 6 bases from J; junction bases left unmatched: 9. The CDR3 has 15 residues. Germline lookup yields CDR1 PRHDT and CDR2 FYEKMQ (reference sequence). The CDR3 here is CASSSGTAKGNEQFF. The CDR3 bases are TGTGCCAGCAGCTCCGGGACAGCGAAGGGCAATGAGCAGTTCTTC.

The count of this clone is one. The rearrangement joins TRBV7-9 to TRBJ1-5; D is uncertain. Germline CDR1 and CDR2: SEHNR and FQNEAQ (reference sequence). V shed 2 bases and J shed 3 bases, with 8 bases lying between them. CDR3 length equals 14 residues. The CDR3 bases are TGTGCCAGCAGCTTATACGGCACCAATCAGCCCCAGCATTTT. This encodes CASSLYGTNQPQHF.

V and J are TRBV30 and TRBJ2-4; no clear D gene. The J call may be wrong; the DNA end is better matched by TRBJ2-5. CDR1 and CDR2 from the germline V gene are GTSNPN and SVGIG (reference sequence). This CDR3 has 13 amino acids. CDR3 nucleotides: TGTGCCTGGAGTCAACCCCCCCAGTGGACCCAGTACTTC. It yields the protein CAWSQPPQWTQYF.

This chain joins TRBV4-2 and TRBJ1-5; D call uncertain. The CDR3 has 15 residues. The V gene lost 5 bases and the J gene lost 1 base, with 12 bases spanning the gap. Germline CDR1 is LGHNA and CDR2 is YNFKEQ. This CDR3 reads CASSLEGVSNQPQHF. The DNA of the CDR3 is TGTGCCAGCAGCTTGGAGGGTGTGAGCAATCAGCCCCAGCATTTT.

This chain's CDR3 is CASTGGKAQYF. DNA of the CDR3: TGTGCCAGCACTGGCGGGAAGGCCCAGTACTTC. The J gene is TRBJ2-5, the V gene TRBV2; D may be TRBD2 (6 bases). Germline loops: CDR1 SNHLY, CDR2 FYNNEI. The CDR3 consists of 11 residues. Trimming took 7 bases from V and 9 from J, leaving 12 bases between them.

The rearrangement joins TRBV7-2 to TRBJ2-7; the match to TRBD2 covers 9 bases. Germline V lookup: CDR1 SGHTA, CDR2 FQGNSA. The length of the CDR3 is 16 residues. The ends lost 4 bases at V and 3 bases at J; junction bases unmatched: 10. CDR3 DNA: TGTGCCAGCAGCTCCATCCTAGCGGGGAGTTACTACGAGCAGTACTTC. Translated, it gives CASSSILAGSYYEQYF.

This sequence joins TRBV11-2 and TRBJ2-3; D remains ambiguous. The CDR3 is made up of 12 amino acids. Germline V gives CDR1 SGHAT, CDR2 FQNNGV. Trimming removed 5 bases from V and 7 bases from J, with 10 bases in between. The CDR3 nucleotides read TGTGCCAGCAGCCCCCCACTCAATACGCAGTATTTT. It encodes CASSPPLNTQYF.